This TCR beta chain was obtained from a study of early T cells in non-severe SARS-CoV-2 infection. From the 5' RACE reads, TCRdb called clonotypes with MiXCR, one entry per CDR3 protein. The sample contains approximately 88,000 distinct CDR3 sequences, approximately 15% of which appear only once. Germline CDR1 SGDLS, CDR2 YYNGEE. The ends were cut back, 2 bases at V and 5 bases at J, with 25 bases in the middle. The CDR3 totals 18 residues. This clonotype was counted at least ten times. This chain connects TRBV9 to TRBJ1-2; D unresolved. This receptor was taken from an adult who was a healthcare worker with PCR-confirmed SARS-CoV-2 infection or an uninfected control (not recorded which). The specimen sequenced was whole blood. The CDR3 is CASSVPSLTGTKEYGYTF. CDR3 DNA sequence: TGTGCCAGCAGCGTCCCCTCCCTCACCGGCACCAAGGAGTATGGCTACACCTTC.